The present T cell receptor beta chain was sequenced within a study of blood T cell repertoires in COVID-19. The V end lost 4 bases, the J end lost 2 bases, and 18 bases lay between the germline ends. Germline-derived CDR1 and CDR2 are SGHTA and FQGNSA. This CDR3 has 17 residues. Repertoires were generated with immunoSEQ multiplex PCR, while TCRdb's copy carries only in-frame clones and drops some. Counted here are roughly 110,000 clones, 75% to 95% occurring once; the ten biggest clones make up under 1.5%. The sample consisted of peripheral blood. The chain joins TRBV7-2 to TRBJ2-4; possible D gene TRBD1, 5 bases. This clonotype was sampled from a woman aged 25 to 45 with acute or convalescent COVID-19. CDR3 residues: CASSSLGWGGTKNIQYF. In nucleotides, the CDR3 is TGTGCCAGCAGCTCCCTCGGGTGGGGCGGCACCAAAAACATTCAGTACTTC.